These 7 T cell receptor beta chains share one sample of origin, sequenced in a study of beta chain features in type 1 diabetes. Expressed TCRB transcripts were sequenced because the isolated RNA had all been reverse transcribed beforehand. Method: immunoSEQ multiplex PCR; TCRdb's copy keeps in-frame clones and lacks some. The data show 95,000 to 150,000 clones, approximately 16% seen once. For these receptors, no antigen is known. Points from the study as a whole: For Type 1 diabetes patients, all four CD4+ subsets carried TCRB CDR3s that were moderately but significantly shorter.

Sample: central memory CD4+ T cells from blood. The origin of the receptors is a man aged 25 to 40 with type 1 diabetes.

The V gene is TRBV7-9, the J gene TRBJ2-5; D may be TRBD2 (7 bases). The tail of the sequence fits TRBJ2-4 better, so the J call may be wrong. CDR1 is SEHNR, CDR2 FQNEAQ, per germline (reference sequence). CDR3 length: 13 residues. CDR3 in amino acids: CASSPGGRDIQYF. CDR3 bases: TGTGCCAGCAGCCCGGGGGGCCGGGACATTCAGTACTTC.

This clone has a handful of counts. The chain recombines TRBV6-1 with TRBJ2-1; TRBD1 agrees at 9 bases. CDR1 and CDR2 (germline): MNHNS, SASEGT. Unmatched junction bases numbered 11, after V lost 6 bases and J lost 8 bases. CDR3 length equals 15 residues. The chain's CDR3 is CASRAGQGVRYEQFF. CDR3 in DNA: TGTGCCAGCAGGGCGGGACAGGGTGTTCGCTATGAGCAGTTCTTC.

In its sample, this clone was seen many times. The chain employs TRBV29-1 and TRBJ2-2; 11 bases line up with TRBD2. The CDR3 is 14 amino acids. The germline gives CDR1 SQVTM, CDR2 ANQGSEA. V gave up 6 bases and J gave up 5 bases; unmatched junction bases: 5. CDR3 DNA sequence: TGCAGCGTCGCCGGGACTAGCGGAACCGGGGAGCTGTTTTTT. This translates into CSVAGTSGTGELFF.

This clone was counted ten times or more. This chain links TRBV19 with TRBJ1-1; no clear D. This CDR3 has 13 residues. Trimming stripped 4 bases from V and 0 bases from J, with 6 bases between. The germline V gene encodes CDR1 LNHDA and CDR2 SQIVND (reference sequence). The CDR3 loop reads CASSKYLNTEAFF. CDR3 bases: TGTGCCAGTAGTAAGTACCTGAACACTGAAGCTTTCTTT. The variable domain in full, with the rest retrieved from reference TRBV19 and TRBJ1-1, is DGGITQSPKYLFRKEGQNVTLSCEQNLNHDAMYWYRQDPGQGLRLIYYSQIVNDFQKGDIAEGYSVSREKKESFPLTVTSAQKNPTAFYLCASSKYLNTEAFFGQGTRLTVV.

The CDR3 DNA reads as TGCGCCAGCAGGGGAGGACTAGCGGAGGCACAAGAGACCCAGTACTTC. Encoded protein: CASRGGLAEAQETQYF. The chain links TRBV4-3 to TRBJ2-5, with 10 nucleotides matching TRBD2. Per the germline V gene, CDR1 is LGHNA and CDR2 is YSLEER. There are 16 residues in the CDR3. The V gene end was trimmed by 6 bases and the J gene end by 2 bases; junction bases not matched to a gene: 9.

The V call is TRBV6-1, the J call TRBJ2-3; a weak D match, TRBD2 (7 bases). Trimming stripped 3 bases from V and 4 bases from J, with 20 bases between. Germline V gene sequence: CDR1 MNHNS, CDR2 SASEGT. CDR3 length: 17 residues. CDR3 in DNA: TGTGCCAGCAGTGATCTTATTTTGGGGGGGGGCCCAGATACGCAGTATTTT. Protein: CASSDLILGGGPDTQYF.

By sample fraction, this clone is medium-sized. The chain's CDR3 is CASSPIRSDRGLDQPQHF. The CDR3 bases are TGTGCCAGCAGCCCAATACGATCGGACAGGGGGCTTGATCAGCCCCAGCATTTT. V is TRBV7-9 and J is TRBJ1-5, with 11 bases identical to TRBD1. CDR3 length: 18 residues. V shed 5 bases, J shed 5 bases, and the junction held 14 bases outside the gene matches. CDR1 is SEHNR, CDR2 FQNEAQ, per germline (reference sequence).